This entry lists 14 T cell receptor beta chains sequenced from one sample in a study of vaccination and CD4 T cells after COVID-19. No antigen has been identified for these receptors. The Oncomine TCR Beta short-read assay generated sequence data from the DNA of cultured CD4+ T cells. TCRdb re-derived calls from the PCR reads in MiXCR, one entry per CDR3 protein. Of roughly 22,000 distinct CDR3 sequences listed, about three fifths are singletons. Treatment defined: roughly 10-day PBMC culture with coronavirus spike peptide pools or control peptides (ViraFEST assay). Sequencing input: CD4+ T cells from blood, cultured in vitro. All receptors derive from a human donor who had recovered from COVID-19.

CDR3 residues: CASSLGQRETQYF. DNA for the CDR3: TGTGCCAGCAGCCTGGGACAAAGAGAGACCCAGTACTTC. This chain uses TRBV11-3 with TRBJ2-5; perhaps TRBD1 as D (6 bases). The germline CDR1 and CDR2 sequences are SGHNT and YENEEA. V lost 5 bases and J lost 4, with 11 bases in between. CDR3 length: 13 amino acids.

V gene TRBV19 combines with J gene TRBJ1-1, with a possible D match to TRBD1 (5 bases). V lost 7 bases and J lost 3, with 21 bases in between. The germline gives CDR1 LNHDA, CDR2 SQIVND (reference sequence). CDR3 size: 16 residues. CDR3 bases: TGTGCCAGTACCAGCTGGGGGAGGGCGCGGGACACTGAAGCTTTCTTT. The encoded protein is CASTSWGRARDTEAFF.

The J gene is TRBJ1-1, the V gene TRBV20-1; no clear D gene. Deletions cut 0 bases from V and 0 bases from J, with 14 bases between. Germline-derived CDR1 and CDR2 are DFQATT and SNEGSKA (reference sequence). This CDR3 spans 16 amino acids. CDR3 amino acids: CSAREPKGGMNTEAFF. The CDR3 DNA sequence: TGCAGTGCTAGAGAACCGAAAGGAGGAATGAACACTGAAGCTTTCTTT.

The chain has TRBV2 and TRBJ2-7; D is possibly TRBD1 (6 bases). Germline CDR1 reads SNHLY; CDR2 reads FYNNEI. Trimming stripped 6 bases from V and 0 bases from J, with 15 bases between. The length of the CDR3 is 15 residues. The CDR3 reads CASRRRDTTSYEQYF. The DNA of the CDR3 is TGTGCCAGCAGGCGACGGGACACAACCTCCTACGAGCAGTACTTC.

This clonotype occurred a few times. The chain is built from TRBV7-8 and TRBJ1-5, with a weak D call TRBD1 (5 bases). The V end lost 1 base, the J end lost 4 bases, and 11 bases lay between the germline ends. This CDR3 is 15 amino acids long. Germline loops: CDR1 SGHVS, CDR2 FQNEAQ. CDR3 DNA: TGTGCCAGCAGCTTAGTAACAGGCGGTAATCAGCCCCAGCATTTT. This sequence encodes CASSLVTGGNQPQHF.

This clonotype was counted between two and nine times. This sequence joins TRBV12-3 or TRBV12-4 and TRBJ2-6; 7 bases are a match to TRBD1. The junction had 3 bases not matched to a gene; V was cut back by 5 bases and J by 2 bases. This CDR3 region has 15 residues. The CDR3 region is CASSPDRAGANVLTF. Written as DNA, the CDR3 is TGTGCCAGCAGTCCTGACAGGGCTGGGGCCAACGTCCTGACTTTC.

The rearrangement joins TRBV7-9 to TRBJ2-4; perhaps TRBD2 as D (5 bases). This CDR3 contains 14 residues. CDR1 SEHNR and CDR2 FQNEAQ come from the germline V gene (reference sequence). Trimming took 1 base from V and 8 from J, leaving 12 bases between them. The CDR3 bases are TGTGCCAGCAGCTTAGGTGTCTCCGGGGACATTCAGTACTTC. Its protein product is CASSLGVSGDIQYF.

In DNA form, the CDR3 reads TGTGCCAGCAGCCCAAGGCTAGGTTGGGAGCAGTACTTC. Its translation: CASSPRLGWEQYF. This chain uses TRBV11-2 with TRBJ2-7; no clear D. Germline V gene lookup returns CDR1 SGHAT and CDR2 FQNNGV. Trimming took off 5 bases at V and 7 bases at J, with 15 bases between the two ends. The CDR3 length is 13 residues.

The chain couples TRBV7-2 to TRBJ2-7; 10 positions match TRBD1. CDR3 length: 14 residues. The trim removed 5 bases at V and 6 bases at J, leaving 7 bases unmatched. Germline-derived CDR1 and CDR2 are SGHTA and FQGNSA. The CDR3 DNA is TGTGCCAGCAGCCTGACAGGGGGCCGCAGCGAGCAGTACTTC. Its protein product is CASSLTGGRSEQYF.

The V call is TRBV2, the J call TRBJ1-5, with a tentative D call TRBD1 (6 bases). Germline-derived CDR1 and CDR2 are SNHLY and FYNNEI. The CDR3 loop spans 16 amino acids. The V end was cut by 3 bases, the J end by 3 bases, with 15 bases between. CDR3 loop: CASSEKGVINNQPQHF. DNA for the CDR3: TGTGCCAGCAGTGAGAAGGGGGTGATCAACAATCAGCCCCAGCATTTT.

This clonotype was seen a handful of times. This rearrangement joins TRBV2 to TRBJ2-7, with a weak D call TRBD2 (5 bases). This CDR3 contains 15 residues. The germline V gene has CDR1 SNHLY and CDR2 FYNNEI. Deletions cut 10 bases from V and 2 bases from J, with 21 bases between. Written as DNA, the CDR3 is TGTGCCACCGTATACGACCTAGCTACCGCCTACGAGCAGTACTTC. Encoded protein: CATVYDLATAYEQYF. Full variable domain (remainder filled in from reference TRBV2 and TRBJ2-7): EPEVTQTPSHQVTQMGQEVILRCVPISNHLYFYWYRQILGQKVEFLVSFYNNEISEKSEIFDDQFSVERPDGSNFTLKIRSTKLEDSAMYFCATVYDLATAYEQYFGPGTRLTVT.

The chain's CDR3 is CSAMFLRQGYNSPLHF. CDR3 sequence (DNA): TGCAGTGCTATGTTTTTACGACAGGGGTATAATTCACCCCTCCACTTT. The chain employs TRBV20-1 and TRBJ1-6; 8 positions match TRBD1. V gave up 4 bases and J gave up 4 bases; unmatched junction bases: 9. Germline CDR1 DFQATT, CDR2 SNEGSKA (reference sequence). The CDR3 runs 16 residues.

The CDR3 DNA follows: TGCGCCAGCAGTCAATTGAATAAGACAGGGGAGTTCACCGGGGAGCTGTTTTTT. The encoded protein is CASSQLNKTGEFTGELFF. This sequence joins TRBV23-1 and TRBJ2-2, with 8 bases aligning to TRBD1. TRBV23-1 is placed among ORFs of uncertain function. The CDR3 loop spans 18 amino acids. Unmatched junction bases numbered 11, after V lost 1 base and J lost 4 bases.

This clonotype was seen only a few times. V is TRBV2 and J is TRBJ2-3, with 10 bases lining up with TRBD1. This CDR3 is 15 amino acids long. The trim removed 6 bases at V and 1 base at J, leaving 4 bases unmatched. Germline V gene data show CDR1 as SNHLY and CDR2 as FYNNEI. The CDR3, as DNA: TGTGCCAGCAGGGGACAGGGGCTCGGCACAGATACGCAGTATTTT. It specifies CASRGQGLGTDTQYF. Complete variable domain (other parts from reference TRBV2 and TRBJ2-3): EPEVTQTPSHQVTQMGQEVILRCVPISNHLYFYWYRQILGQKVEFLVSFYNNEISEKSEIFDDQFSVERPDGSNFTLKIRSTKLEDSAMYFCASRGQGLGTDTQYFGPGTRLTVL.